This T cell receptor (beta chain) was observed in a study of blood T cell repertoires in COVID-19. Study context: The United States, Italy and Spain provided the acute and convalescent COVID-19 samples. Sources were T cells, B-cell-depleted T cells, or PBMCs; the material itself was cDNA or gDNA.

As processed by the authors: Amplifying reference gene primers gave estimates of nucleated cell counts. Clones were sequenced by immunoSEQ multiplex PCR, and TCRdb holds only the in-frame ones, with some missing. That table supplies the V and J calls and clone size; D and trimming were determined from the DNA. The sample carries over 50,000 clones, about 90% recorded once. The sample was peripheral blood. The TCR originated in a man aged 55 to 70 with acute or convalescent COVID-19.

This CDR3 is CASSIQGSPGDEQFF. CDR3 DNA sequence: TGTGCCAGTAGTATACAGGGATCTCCAGGTGATGAGCAGTTCTTC. The chain carries TRBV19 and TRBJ2-1, with D possibly being TRBD1 (5 bases). V was clipped by 2 bases and J by 8 bases, with 16 bases between them. This CDR3 region has 15 residues. Germline V gene data show CDR1 as LNHDA and CDR2 as SQIVND (reference sequence). Looking up the rest from reference TRBV19 and TRBJ2-1 gives the full variable domain: DGGITQSPKYLFRKEGQNVTLSCEQNLNHDAMYWYRQDPGQGLRLIYYSQIVNDFQKGDIAEGYSVSREKKESFPLTVTSAQKNPTAFYLCASSIQGSPGDEQFFGPGTRLTVL.